The present T cell receptor (beta chain) was sequenced within a study of CD8 T cells in Susac syndrome. V was trimmed by 3 bases and J by 2 bases, leaving 6 bases between them. This CDR3 contains 13 residues. CDR1 KGHSH and CDR2 LQKENI come from the germline V gene. Patients with stable or active relapsing-remitting disease, all of them treatment-naive, made up the multiple sclerosis controls. Bulk CD8+ and CD4+ cells came from magnetic negative isolation; CD8+ TEMRA by FACS. Reverse transcription of 0.5 to 1 ug RNA was performed with random hexamers. Coverage of TCR beta CDR3 amplification by immunoSEQ multiplex PCR extended to 54 Vbeta and 13 Jbeta. TCRdb called the immunoSEQ multiplex PCR reads again in MiXCR, with one record for every CDR3 protein. The table lists 180,000 or so distinct CDR3 sequences, approximately 96% of them singletons.

The material sequenced was CD4+ T cells from PBMCs. The chain carries TRBV18 and TRBJ2-3; D is undetermined. This sequence was found in a human donor with multiple sclerosis. In DNA, the CDR3 is TGTGCCAGCTCACCCCCGCTCACAGATACGCAGTATTTT. This sequence encodes CASSPPLTDTQYF.